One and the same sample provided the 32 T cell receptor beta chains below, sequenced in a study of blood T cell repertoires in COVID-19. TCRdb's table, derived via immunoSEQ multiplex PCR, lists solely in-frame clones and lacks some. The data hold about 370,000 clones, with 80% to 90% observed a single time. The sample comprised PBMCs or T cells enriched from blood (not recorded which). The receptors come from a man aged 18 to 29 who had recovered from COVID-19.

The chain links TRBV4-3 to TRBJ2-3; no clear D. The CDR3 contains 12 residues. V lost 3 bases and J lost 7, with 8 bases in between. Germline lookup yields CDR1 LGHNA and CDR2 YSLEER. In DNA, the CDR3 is TGCGCCAGCAGCCATCTCGGGTATACGCAGTATTTT. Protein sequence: CASSHLGYTQYF.

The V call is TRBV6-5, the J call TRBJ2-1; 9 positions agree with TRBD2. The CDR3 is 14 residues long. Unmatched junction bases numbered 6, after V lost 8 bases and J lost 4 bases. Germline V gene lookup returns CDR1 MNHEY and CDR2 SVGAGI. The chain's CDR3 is CASGAGGTYNEQFF. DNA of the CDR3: TGTGCCAGCGGAGCGGGAGGAACTTACAATGAGCAGTTCTTC.

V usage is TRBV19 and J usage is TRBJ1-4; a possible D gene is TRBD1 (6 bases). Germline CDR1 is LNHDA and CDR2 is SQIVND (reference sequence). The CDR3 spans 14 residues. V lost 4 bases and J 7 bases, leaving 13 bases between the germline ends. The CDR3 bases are TGTGCCAGTAGTACAGGGGAACAGGGTGAAAAACTGTTTTTT. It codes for CASSTGEQGEKLFF.

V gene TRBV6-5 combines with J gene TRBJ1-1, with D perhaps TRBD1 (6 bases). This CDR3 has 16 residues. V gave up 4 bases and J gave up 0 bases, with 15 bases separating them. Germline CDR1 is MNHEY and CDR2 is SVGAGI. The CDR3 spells CASSLRGLEVNTEAFF. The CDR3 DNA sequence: TGTGCCAGCAGTTTAAGGGGGTTGGAGGTGAACACTGAAGCTTTCTTT.

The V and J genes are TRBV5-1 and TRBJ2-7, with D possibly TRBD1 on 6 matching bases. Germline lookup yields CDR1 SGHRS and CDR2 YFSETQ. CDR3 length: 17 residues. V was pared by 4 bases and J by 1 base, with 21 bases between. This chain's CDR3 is CASSPLLLTGDSYEQYF. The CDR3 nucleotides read TGCGCCAGCAGCCCGCTCTTATTGACAGGAGATTCCTACGAGCAGTACTTC.

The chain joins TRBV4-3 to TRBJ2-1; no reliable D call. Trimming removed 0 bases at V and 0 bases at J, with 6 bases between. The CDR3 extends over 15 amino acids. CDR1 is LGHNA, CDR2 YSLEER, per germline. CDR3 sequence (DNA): TGCGCCAGCAGCCAAGATCCAGGCTCCTACAATGAGCAGTTCTTC. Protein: CASSQDPGSYNEQFF.

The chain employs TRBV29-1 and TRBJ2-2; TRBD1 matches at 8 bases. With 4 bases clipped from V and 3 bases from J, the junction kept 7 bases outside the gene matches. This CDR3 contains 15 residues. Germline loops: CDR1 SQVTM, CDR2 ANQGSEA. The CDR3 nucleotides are TGCAGCGTTGTCCCCAGGGGGCAGGACACCGGGGAGCTGTTTTTT. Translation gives CSVVPRGQDTGELFF.

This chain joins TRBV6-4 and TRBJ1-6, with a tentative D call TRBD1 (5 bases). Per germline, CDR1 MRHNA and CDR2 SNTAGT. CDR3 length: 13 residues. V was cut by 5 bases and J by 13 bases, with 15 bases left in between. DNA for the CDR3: TGTGCCAGCAGTCGGGGGAGGGAGGGGCCCCTCCACTTT. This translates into CASSRGREGPLHF.

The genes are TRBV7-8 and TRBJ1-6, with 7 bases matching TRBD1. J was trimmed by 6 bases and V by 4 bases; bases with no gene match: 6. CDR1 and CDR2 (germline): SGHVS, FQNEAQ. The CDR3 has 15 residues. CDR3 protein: CASSYYGTVNSPLHF. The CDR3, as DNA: TGTGCCAGCAGCTACTACGGGACAGTTAATTCACCCCTCCACTTT.

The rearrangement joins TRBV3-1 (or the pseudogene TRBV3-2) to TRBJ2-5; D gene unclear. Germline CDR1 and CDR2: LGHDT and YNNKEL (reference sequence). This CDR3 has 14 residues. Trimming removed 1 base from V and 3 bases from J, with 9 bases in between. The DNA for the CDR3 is TGTGCCAGCAGCCAAGGCAGTTTCGAAGAGACCCAGTACTTC. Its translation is CASSQGSFEETQYF.

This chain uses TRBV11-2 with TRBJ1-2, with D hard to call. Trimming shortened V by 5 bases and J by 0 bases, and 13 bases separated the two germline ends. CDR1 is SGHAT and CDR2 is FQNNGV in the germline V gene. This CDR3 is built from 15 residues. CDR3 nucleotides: TGTGCCAGCAGCCCCCCGTTACAAGCTAACTATGGCTACACCTTC. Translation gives CASSPPLQANYGYTF.

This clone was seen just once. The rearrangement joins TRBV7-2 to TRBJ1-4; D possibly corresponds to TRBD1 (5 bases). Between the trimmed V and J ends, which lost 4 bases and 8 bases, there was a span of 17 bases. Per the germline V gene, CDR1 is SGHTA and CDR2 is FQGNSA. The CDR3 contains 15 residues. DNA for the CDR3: TGTGCCAGCAGCTCGATGAGCAGGGTAGGGGAAAAACTGTTTTTT. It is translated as CASSSMSRVGEKLFF.

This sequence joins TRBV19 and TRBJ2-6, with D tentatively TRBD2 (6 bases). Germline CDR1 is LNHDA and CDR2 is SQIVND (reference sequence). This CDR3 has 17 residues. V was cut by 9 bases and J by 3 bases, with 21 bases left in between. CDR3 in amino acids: CASSRVRKEGGANVLTF. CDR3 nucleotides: TGTGCCAGCAGCCGGGTCCGGAAGGAGGGTGGGGCCAACGTCCTGACTTTC.

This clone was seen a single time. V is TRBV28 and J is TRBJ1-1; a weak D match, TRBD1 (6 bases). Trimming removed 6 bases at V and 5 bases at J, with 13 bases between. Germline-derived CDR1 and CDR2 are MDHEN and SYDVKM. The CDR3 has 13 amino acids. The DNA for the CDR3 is TGTGCCAGCAGCATAGGGGGAGTAACTGAAGCTTTCTTT. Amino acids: CASSIGGVTEAFF.

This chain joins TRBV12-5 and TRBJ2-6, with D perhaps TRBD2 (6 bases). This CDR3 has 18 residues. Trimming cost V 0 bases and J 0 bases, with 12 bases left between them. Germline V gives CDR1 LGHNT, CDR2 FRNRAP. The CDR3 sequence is CASGLVDGGISGANVLTF. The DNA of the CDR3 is TGTGCTAGTGGTTTGGTAGATGGAGGGATCTCTGGGGCCAACGTCCTGACTTTC.

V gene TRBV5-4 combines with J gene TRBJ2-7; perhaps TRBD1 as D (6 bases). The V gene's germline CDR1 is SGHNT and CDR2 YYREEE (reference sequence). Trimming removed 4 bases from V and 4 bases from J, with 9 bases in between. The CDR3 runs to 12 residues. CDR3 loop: CASSHGQYEQYF. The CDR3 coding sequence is TGTGCCAGCAGCCATGGACAGTACGAGCAGTACTTC.

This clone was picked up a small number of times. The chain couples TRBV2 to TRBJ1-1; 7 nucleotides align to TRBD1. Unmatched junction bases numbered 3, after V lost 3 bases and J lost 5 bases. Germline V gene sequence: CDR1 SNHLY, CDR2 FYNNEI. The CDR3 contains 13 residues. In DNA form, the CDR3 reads TGTGCCAGCAGTGACAGGGGGTATACTGAAGCTTTCTTT. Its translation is CASSDRGYTEAFF. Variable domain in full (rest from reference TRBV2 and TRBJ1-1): EPEVTQTPSHQVTQMGQEVILRCVPISNHLYFYWYRQILGQKVEFLVSFYNNEISEKSEIFDDQFSVERPDGSNFTLKIRSTKLEDSAMYFCASSDRGYTEAFFGQGTRLTVV.

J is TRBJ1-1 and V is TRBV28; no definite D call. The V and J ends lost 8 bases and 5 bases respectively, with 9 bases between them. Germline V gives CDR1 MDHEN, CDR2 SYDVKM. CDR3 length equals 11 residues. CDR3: CASRVGTEAFF. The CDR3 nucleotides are TGTGCCAGCCGGGTAGGAACTGAAGCTTTCTTT.

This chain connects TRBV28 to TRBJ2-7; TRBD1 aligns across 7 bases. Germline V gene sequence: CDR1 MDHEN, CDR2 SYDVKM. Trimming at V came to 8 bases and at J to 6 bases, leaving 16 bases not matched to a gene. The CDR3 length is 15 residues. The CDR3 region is CASSPWGQLLGEQYF. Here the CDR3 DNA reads TGTGCCAGCTCTCCTTGGGGACAGCTCCTAGGCGAGCAGTACTTC.

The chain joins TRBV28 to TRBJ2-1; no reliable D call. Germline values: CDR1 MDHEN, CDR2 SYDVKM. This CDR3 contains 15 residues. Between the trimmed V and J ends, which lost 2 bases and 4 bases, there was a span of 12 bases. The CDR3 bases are TGTGCCAGCAGTTTAATAGATGCGAGGTACAATGAGCAGTTCTTC. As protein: CASSLIDARYNEQFF. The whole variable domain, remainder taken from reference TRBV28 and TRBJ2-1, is DVKVTQSSRYLVKRTGEKVFLECVQDMDHENMFWYRQDPGLGLRLIYFSYDVKMKEKGDIPEGYSVSREKKERFSLILESASTNQTSMYLCASSLIDARYNEQFFGPGTRLTVL.

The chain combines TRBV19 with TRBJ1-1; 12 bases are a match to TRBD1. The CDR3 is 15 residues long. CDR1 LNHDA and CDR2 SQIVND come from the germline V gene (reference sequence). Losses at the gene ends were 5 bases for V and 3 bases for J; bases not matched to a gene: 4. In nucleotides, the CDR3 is TGTGCCAGTAGTGGGGACAGGGGGCTATACACTGAAGCTTTCTTT. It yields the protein CASSGDRGLYTEAFF.

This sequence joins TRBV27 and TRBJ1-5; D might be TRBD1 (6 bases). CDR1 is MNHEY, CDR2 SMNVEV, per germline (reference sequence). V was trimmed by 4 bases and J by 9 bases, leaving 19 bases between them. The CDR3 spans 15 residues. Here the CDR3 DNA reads TGTGCCAGCAGTTGGACAGCTCAAAGATCAGGGCCCCAGCATTTT. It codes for CASSWTAQRSGPQHF.

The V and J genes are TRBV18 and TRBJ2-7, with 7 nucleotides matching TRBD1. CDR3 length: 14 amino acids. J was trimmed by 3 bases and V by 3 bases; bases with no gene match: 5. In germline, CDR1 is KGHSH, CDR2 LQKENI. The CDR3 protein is CASSPGQAFYEQYF. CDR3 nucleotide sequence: TGTGCCAGCTCACCCGGACAGGCTTTCTACGAGCAGTACTTC.

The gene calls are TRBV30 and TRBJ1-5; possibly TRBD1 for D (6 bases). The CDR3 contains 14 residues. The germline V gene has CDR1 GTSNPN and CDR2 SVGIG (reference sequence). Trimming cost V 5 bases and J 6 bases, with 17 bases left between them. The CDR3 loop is CAWGGQGKGQPQHF. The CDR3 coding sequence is TGTGCCTGGGGGGGGCAGGGGAAGGGTCAGCCCCAGCATTTT.

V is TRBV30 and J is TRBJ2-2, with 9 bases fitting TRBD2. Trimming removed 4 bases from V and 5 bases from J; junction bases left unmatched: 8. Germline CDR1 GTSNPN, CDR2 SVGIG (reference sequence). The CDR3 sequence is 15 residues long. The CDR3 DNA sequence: TGTGCCTGGATCGCGGGAGGGCCGGGAACCGGGGAGCTGTTTTTT. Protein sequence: CAWIAGGPGTGELFF.

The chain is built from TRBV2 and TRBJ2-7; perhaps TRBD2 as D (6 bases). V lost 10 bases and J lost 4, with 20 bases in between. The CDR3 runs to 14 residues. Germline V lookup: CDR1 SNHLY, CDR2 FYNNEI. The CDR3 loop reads CAIAPGLWTYEQYF. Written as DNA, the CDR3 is TGTGCCATCGCGCCGGGACTCTGGACTTACGAGCAGTACTTC.

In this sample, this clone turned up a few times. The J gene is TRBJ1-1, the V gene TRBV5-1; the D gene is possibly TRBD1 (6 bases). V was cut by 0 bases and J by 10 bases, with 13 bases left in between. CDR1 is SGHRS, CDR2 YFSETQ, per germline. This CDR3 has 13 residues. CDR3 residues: CASSLDREGRAFF. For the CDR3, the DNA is TGCGCCAGCAGCTTGGACAGGGAAGGCAGAGCTTTCTTT.

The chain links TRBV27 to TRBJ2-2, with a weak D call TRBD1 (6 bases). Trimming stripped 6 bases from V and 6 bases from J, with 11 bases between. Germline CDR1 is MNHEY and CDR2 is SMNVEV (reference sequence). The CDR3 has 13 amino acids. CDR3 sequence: CASSVQGSGELFF. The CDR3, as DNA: TGTGCCAGCAGCGTACAGGGATCCGGGGAGCTGTTTTTT.

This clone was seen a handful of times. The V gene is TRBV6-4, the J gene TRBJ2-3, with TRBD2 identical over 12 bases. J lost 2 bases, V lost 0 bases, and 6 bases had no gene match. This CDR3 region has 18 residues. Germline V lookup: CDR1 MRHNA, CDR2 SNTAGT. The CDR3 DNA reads TGTGCCAGCAGTGACTCGATCGGACTAGCGGGGTTCACAGATACGCAGTATTTT. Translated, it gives CASSDSIGLAGFTDTQYF.

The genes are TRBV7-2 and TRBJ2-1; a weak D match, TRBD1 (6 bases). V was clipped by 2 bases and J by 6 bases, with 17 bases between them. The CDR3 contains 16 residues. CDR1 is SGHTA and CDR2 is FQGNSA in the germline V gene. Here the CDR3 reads CASSLFRGRVRNEQFF. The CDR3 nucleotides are TGTGCCAGCAGCTTATTCAGGGGACGGGTCCGCAATGAGCAGTTCTTC.

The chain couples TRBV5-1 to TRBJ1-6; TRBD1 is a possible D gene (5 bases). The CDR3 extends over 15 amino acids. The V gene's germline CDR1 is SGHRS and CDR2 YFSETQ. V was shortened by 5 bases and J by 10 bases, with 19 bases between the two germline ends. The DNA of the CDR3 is TGCGCCAGCAGGGCGAACCAGGGAAGCGGGTCACCCCTCCACTTT. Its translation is CASRANQGSGSPLHF.

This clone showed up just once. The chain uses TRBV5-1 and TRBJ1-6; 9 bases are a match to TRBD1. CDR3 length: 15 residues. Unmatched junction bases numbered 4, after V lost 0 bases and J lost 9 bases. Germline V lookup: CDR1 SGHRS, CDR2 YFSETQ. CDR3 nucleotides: TGCGCCAGCAGCTTGGAGGGACAGGGATTTTCACCCCTCCACTTT. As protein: CASSLEGQGFSPLHF.